The rows below give T cell receptor beta chains drawn from one sample of a study of shared clonotypes between healthy human individuals. Libraries were prepared by immunoSEQ multiplex PCR; TCRdb keeps only in-frame clonotypes and omits some of them. The sample lists fewer than 650,000 clones, about 79% occurring once. The sample was PBMCs. The receptors were gathered from a woman between 40 and 55 years old in good health. Some clones in this sample may be carry-over from other donors' samples. The CDR3 runs from the conserved cysteine through the conserved F or W. D genes are given only for firm matches. Some rows have no size entry. The others give once, few or many, or a class for an expanded clone.

cdr3_nt: TGTGCCAGCAGTCTAGCGGGCCCTAACTACGAGCAGTACTTC
cdr3_aa: CASSLAGPNYEQYF
v_call: TRBV27
d_call: TRBD2
j_call: TRBJ2-7
clone_size: many

cdr3_nt: TGTGCCAGCAGCCAAGACCCACTCGGGACAGGGAGGGACGAGCAGTACTTC
cdr3_aa: CASSQDPLGTGRDEQYF
v_call: TRBV14
d_call: TRBD1
j_call: TRBJ2-7
clone_size: NA

cdr3_nt: TGTGCCAGCAGCCCCGGATGGGGCCAAAACCGGGACACCGGGGAGCTGTTTTTT
cdr3_aa: CASSPGWGQNRDTGELFF
v_call: TRBV9
d_call: NA
j_call: TRBJ2-2
clone_size: NA

cdr3_nt: TGTGCCAGCAGACCCCCCGGGGAGAAGAGTGGCTACACCTTC
cdr3_aa: CASRPPGEKSGYTF
v_call: TRBV6-5
d_call: NA
j_call: TRBJ1-2
clone_size: many

cdr3_nt: TGTGCCACCAGCAGCGGTCCCATTAAAGTAATGGGGTTCAATCAGCCCCAGCATTTT
cdr3_aa: CATSSGPIKVMGFNQPQHF
v_call: TRBV15
d_call: NA
j_call: TRBJ1-5
clone_size: few

cdr3_nt: TGCAGTGCAAAGATGGCCTACGAGCAGTACTTC
cdr3_aa: CSAKMAYEQYF
v_call: TRBV20-1
d_call: NA
j_call: TRBJ2-7
clone_size: NA

cdr3_nt: TGTGCCAGAAGCAAATGTATCGGACATTGTGGCCAAGAGACCCAGTACTTC
cdr3_aa: CARSKCIGHCGQETQYF
v_call: TRBV7-5
d_call: NA
j_call: TRBJ2-5
clone_size: NA

cdr3_nt: TGTGCCAGCAGCTTAGGTAACATTAGGACAGGGATGCAAGAACACACCATATATTTT
cdr3_aa: CASSLGNIRTGMQEHTIYF
v_call: TRBV11-2
d_call: TRBD1
j_call: TRBJ1-3
clone_size: NA

cdr3_nt: TGTGCCAGCAGCGCGTCGGGGGGACAGCTGAACACTGAAGCTTTCTTT
cdr3_aa: CASSASGGQLNTEAFF
v_call: TRBV7-9
d_call: TRBD1
j_call: TRBJ1-1
clone_size: few

cdr3_nt: TGTGCCAGCACCCCGGTGAGGACCGACAATGAGCAGTTCTTC
cdr3_aa: CASTPVRTDNEQFF
v_call: TRBV7-8
d_call: NA
j_call: TRBJ2-1
clone_size: few

cdr3_nt: TGTGCCAGCAGCTTAGGTCCAGGGAACTATGGCTACACCTTC
cdr3_aa: CASSLGPGNYGYTF
v_call: TRBV7-3
d_call: NA
j_call: TRBJ1-2
clone_size: NA

cdr3_nt: TGTGCCAGCAGTCTGGCAGGGGAAGGCGGGGAGCTGTTTTTT
cdr3_aa: CASSLAGEGGELFF
v_call: TRBV28
d_call: NA
j_call: TRBJ2-2
clone_size: NA

cdr3_nt: TGTGCCAGCAGGGCGGACCTCTACGAGCAGTACTTC
cdr3_aa: CASRADLYEQYF
v_call: TRBV28
d_call: NA
j_call: TRBJ2-7
clone_size: few

cdr3_nt: TGTGCCAGCAGCCCGCGCGATGAGCAGTTCTTC
cdr3_aa: CASSPRDEQFF
v_call: TRBV6-6
d_call: NA
j_call: TRBJ2-1
clone_size: NA

cdr3_nt: TGTGCCAGTAGTATCCTAGTAACCTACAATGAGCAGTTCTTC
cdr3_aa: CASSILVTYNEQFF
v_call: TRBV19
d_call: NA
j_call: TRBJ2-1
clone_size: few

cdr3_nt: TGTGCCAGCAGCCGGACAAACACCGGGGAGCTGTTTTTT
cdr3_aa: CASSRTNTGELFF
v_call: TRBV7-6
d_call: NA
j_call: TRBJ2-2
clone_size: NA

cdr3_nt: TGTGCCAGCATCGACCGGGACATTCGCCAATACTTC
cdr3_aa: CASIDRDIRQYF
v_call: TRBV2
d_call: NA
j_call: TRBJ2-7
clone_size: NA

cdr3_nt: TGCGCCAGCAAGAATCTTCTGGGAGCGGGACTGGCGGGTGATGGCTACACCTTC
cdr3_aa: CASKNLLGAGLAGDGYTF
v_call: TRBV10-1
d_call: NA
j_call: TRBJ1-2
clone_size: NA

cdr3_nt: TGTGCCTCCGAGGGGTTGGAGACCCAGTACTTC
cdr3_aa: CASEGLETQYF
v_call: TRBV7-9
d_call: NA
j_call: TRBJ2-5
clone_size: NA

cdr3_nt: TGTGCCAGCAACCCAGGTGGCAGGGGGATGGATAACACCGGGGAGCTGTTTTTT
cdr3_aa: CASNPGGRGMDNTGELFF
v_call: TRBV11-1
d_call: TRBD1
j_call: TRBJ2-2
clone_size: NA

cdr3_nt: TGCAGCGTTTACAGGACTGGGTCTAATGAAAAACTGTTTTTT
cdr3_aa: CSVYRTGSNEKLFF
v_call: TRBV29-1
d_call: NA
j_call: TRBJ1-4
clone_size: NA

cdr3_nt: TGTGCCAGCAGCTTAGAAGGACACAGCTACGAGCAGTACTTC
cdr3_aa: CASSLEGHSYEQYF
v_call: TRBV7-2
d_call: NA
j_call: TRBJ2-7
clone_size: NA

cdr3_nt: TGCAGCGTTGACCCGGGACAGGGGGTAAACACCATATATTTT
cdr3_aa: CSVDPGQGVNTIYF
v_call: TRBV29-1
d_call: TRBD1
j_call: TRBJ1-3
clone_size: NA

cdr3_nt: TGTGCCAGTAGTACCGCCCGGACTCCGTACAATGAGCAGTTCTTC
cdr3_aa: CASSTARTPYNEQFF
v_call: TRBV19
d_call: NA
j_call: TRBJ2-1
clone_size: NA

cdr3_nt: TGTGCCAGTAGTCCCCGGGGGGCCAAGAGAGGTGAAAAACTGTTTTTT
cdr3_aa: CASSPRGAKRGEKLFF
v_call: TRBV19
d_call: NA
j_call: TRBJ1-4
clone_size: once

cdr3_nt: TGTGCCAGCAGCCAAGGGCTAGCGGGAGAGGGCGAGCAGTACTTC
cdr3_aa: CASSQGLAGEGEQYF
v_call: TRBV14
d_call: TRBD2
j_call: TRBJ2-7
clone_size: NA

cdr3_nt: TGTGCCAGCAGCCCGAACACCGGGGAGCTGTTTTTT
cdr3_aa: CASSPNTGELFF
v_call: TRBV7-6
d_call: NA
j_call: TRBJ2-2
clone_size: NA

cdr3_nt: TGTGCCAGCAGCCGAATGCCGGAGGCTGAAGCTTTCTTT
cdr3_aa: CASSRMPEAEAFF
v_call: TRBV6-5
d_call: NA
j_call: TRBJ1-1
clone_size: NA

cdr3_nt: TGTGCCAGCAGTTGGGACAGGGAGCATGGAAAACTGTTTTTT
cdr3_aa: CASSWDREHGKLFF
v_call: TRBV6-5
d_call: TRBD1
j_call: TRBJ1-4
clone_size: NA